Listed here are 11 T cell receptor beta chains from one sample, sequenced in a study of Tregs in tolerant kidney transplant recipients. Assay: immunoSEQ multiplex PCR; the TCRdb copy retains only in-frame clones and omits some. The sample lists tens of thousands of clones; under 95% were seen once. The source material was Tregs from blood. The receptors stem from a human donor in good health.

V and J are TRBV19 and TRBJ1-5; no clear D gene. Germline lookup yields CDR1 LNHDA and CDR2 SQIVND (reference sequence). CDR3 length equals 16 residues. V lost 5 bases and J 1 base, leaving 15 bases between the germline ends. The chain's CDR3 is CASSQTTRGSNQPQHF. The CDR3 coding sequence is TGTGCCAGTAGTCAAACGACACGCGGGAGCAATCAGCCCCAGCATTTT.

The CDR3 nucleotides read TGTGCCAGCAGCTTCGAACAGGGATACGAGCAGTACTTC. It specifies CASSFEQGYEQYF. The genes are TRBV7-9 and TRBJ2-7, with D possibly being TRBD1 (6 bases). The CDR3 loop spans 13 amino acids. Germline CDR1 reads SEHNR; CDR2 reads FQNEAQ (reference sequence). V shed 3 bases and J shed 4 bases, with 10 bases lying between them.

J is TRBJ2-5 and V is TRBV5-4, with D uncertain. Germline CDR1 SGHNT, CDR2 YYREEE (reference sequence). V lost 4 bases to trimming and J lost 3 bases, with 13 bases between them. The length of the CDR3 is 14 residues. The CDR3 is CASSTPNSEETQYF. The CDR3 nucleotides are TGTGCCAGCAGCACCCCTAACTCGGAAGAGACCCAGTACTTC.

V and J are TRBV6-6 and TRBJ1-6; 10 bases agree with TRBD1. CDR1 is MNHNY, CDR2 SVGAGI, per germline (reference sequence). CDR3 length equals 15 residues. V lost 6 bases to trimming and J lost 9 bases; unmatched junction nucleotides: 8. The DNA for the CDR3 is TGTGCCAGCAGGCCGGGGGACAGGGGTTTTTCACCCCTCCACTTT. Translation: CASRPGDRGFSPLHF.

The chain recombines TRBV7-8 with TRBJ1-5; 11 bases fit TRBD1. CDR1 is SGHVS and CDR2 is FQNEAQ in the germline V gene. V lost 4 bases, J lost 7 bases, and 9 bases stayed unmatched. The CDR3 runs to 16 residues. This chain's CDR3 is CASSWTGGEGPQPQHF. DNA for the CDR3: TGTGCCAGCAGCTGGACAGGGGGCGAGGGGCCCCAGCCCCAGCATTTT.

The V gene is TRBV27, the J gene TRBJ1-2; D possibly corresponds to TRBD1 (6 bases). Per the germline V gene, CDR1 is MNHEY and CDR2 is SMNVEV (reference sequence). V lost 6 bases and J lost 4, with 15 bases in between. The CDR3 sequence is 14 residues long. The CDR3 sequence: CASRPPGVAYGYTF. The CDR3 DNA reads as TGTGCCAGCAGGCCTCCAGGGGTCGCCTATGGCTACACCTTC.

Only one count was recorded for this clone. The gene calls are TRBV9 and TRBJ1-6; TRBD1 agrees at 10 bases. CDR3 size: 15 residues. CDR1 is SGDLS and CDR2 is YYNGEE in the germline V gene. V gave up 5 bases and J gave up 7 bases; unmatched junction bases: 6. The CDR3 loop is CASSAGQGKNSPLHF. CDR3 in DNA: TGTGCCAGCAGTGCGGGACAGGGGAAGAATTCACCCCTCCACTTT.

The V gene is TRBV7-2, the J gene TRBJ1-5, with D unclear. Germline V gives CDR1 SGHTA, CDR2 FQGNSA. Trimming removed 5 bases from V and 0 bases from J, with 11 bases in between. CDR3 size: 15 residues. CDR3 sequence (DNA): TGTGCCAGCAGCCCATCCCCCTATAGCAATCAGCCCCAGCATTTT. This codes for CASSPSPYSNQPQHF.

This chain links TRBV5-1 with TRBJ1-1; 7 nucleotides match TRBD1. CDR1 SGHRS and CDR2 YFSETQ come from the germline V gene. Trimming took 3 bases from V and 5 from J; bases not matched to a gene: 10. The CDR3 is 15 residues long. CDR3 sequence: CASSWLGGEGTEAFF. CDR3 nucleotide sequence: TGCGCCAGCAGCTGGCTAGGGGGCGAAGGAACTGAAGCTTTCTTT.

The chain recombines TRBV11-2 with TRBJ1-4; TRBD1 matches at 7 bases. The CDR3 covers 17 residues. CDR1 is SGHAT, CDR2 FQNNGV, per germline. V was pared by 3 bases and J by 2 bases, with 9 bases of the junction left unmatched. The CDR3 sequence is CASSLRLTGDTNEKLFF. The CDR3 nucleotides are TGTGCCAGCAGCTTGAGGTTAACAGGGGATACTAATGAAAAACTGTTTTTT.

The chain links TRBV5-4 to TRBJ2-5, with D hard to call. Looked up from germline, CDR1 is SGHNT and CDR2 is YYREEE (reference sequence). This CDR3 contains 14 residues. Trimming removed 4 bases at V and 4 bases at J, with 14 bases between. CDR3 amino acids: CASSQDRSGETQYF. The CDR3 DNA reads as TGTGCCAGCAGCCAAGATCGGTCAGGAGAGACCCAGTACTTC.